Presented here are 16 T cell receptor beta chains from one specimen sequenced in a study of cytomegalovirus exposure and HLA in healthy donors. Only in-frame clones appear in the TCRdb table, and some are missing; sequencing was by immunoSEQ multiplex PCR. The table lists some 87,000 clones, about 96% of them singletons, with 1.3% in the top ten. Sequencing used PBMCs. These TCRs come from a young woman in good health and CMV-seronegative.

This chain uses TRBV7-9 with TRBJ1-1; 10 bases map to TRBD1. The CDR3 length is 15 residues. J lost 1 base, V lost 5 bases, and 4 bases had no gene match. Per germline, CDR1 SEHNR and CDR2 FQNEAQ (reference sequence). CDR3 in DNA: TGTGCCAGCAGCATGACAGGGGGCCAGAACACTGAAGCTTTCTTT. Its protein is CASSMTGGQNTEAFF. The complete variable domain, with remaining parts taken from reference TRBV7-9 and TRBJ1-1, reads DTGVSQNPRHKITKRGQNVTFRCDPISEHNRLYWYRQTLGQGPEFLTYFQNEAQLEKSRLLSDRFSAERPKGSFSTLEIQRTEQGDSAMYLCASSMTGGQNTEAFFGQGTRLTVV.

This clone came up a few times. The chain is built from TRBV2 and TRBJ2-7; possibly TRBD2 for D (5 bases). Germline-derived CDR1 and CDR2 are SNHLY and FYNNEI. The CDR3 sequence is 11 residues long. V was clipped by 5 bases and J by 6 bases, with 8 bases between them. The CDR3 nucleotides are TGTGCCAGCAGTACTAGTTTCGAGCAGTACTTC. Protein sequence: CASSTSFEQYF.

This rearrangement joins TRBV5-5 to TRBJ2-3; TRBD2 aligns across 11 bases. Germline CDR1 SGHKS, CDR2 YYEKEE (reference sequence). The CDR3 covers 19 residues. V was pared by 5 bases and J by 0 bases, with 14 bases of the junction left unmatched. The chain's CDR3 is CASRAGTSGPYASTDTQYF. As DNA, the CDR3 is TGTGCCAGCAGGGCCGGGACTAGCGGACCTTATGCTAGCACAGATACGCAGTATTTT.

This chain joins TRBV7-2 and TRBJ2-7; 10 bases are shared with TRBD2. Germline lookup yields CDR1 SGHTA and CDR2 FQGNSA. V dropped 5 bases and J dropped 5; count of bases not matched to a gene: 12. This CDR3 is 16 amino acids long. The CDR3 DNA reads as TGTGCCAGCAGCCCGGGGGGCACTAGCGGGAACCACGAGCAGTACTTC. This codes for CASSPGGTSGNHEQYF.

The chain links TRBV9 to TRBJ2-7; D uncertain. CDR3 size: 14 residues. The V gene lost 3 bases and the J gene lost 5 bases, with 15 bases spanning the gap. Germline V gene sequence: CDR1 SGDLS, CDR2 YYNGEE. CDR3 region: CASSASYFSDEQYF. In DNA form, the CDR3 reads TGTGCCAGCAGCGCCTCCTACTTTAGTGACGAGCAGTACTTC.

The rearrangement uses TRBV30 and TRBJ1-4, with D perhaps matching TRBD1 (6 bases). CDR3 length equals 16 residues. V lost 1 base to trimming and J lost 7 bases, with 19 bases between them. The germline V gene has CDR1 GTSNPN and CDR2 SVGIG (reference sequence). In DNA form, the CDR3 reads TGTGCCTGGAGTGCTTTAAAACAGGGAGGGGGTGAAAAACTGTTTTTT. Protein: CAWSALKQGGGEKLFF.

V usage is TRBV6-6 and J usage is TRBJ2-5; perhaps TRBD2 as D (6 bases). CDR1 is MNHNY and CDR2 is SVGAGI in the germline V gene (reference sequence). This CDR3 contains 13 residues. V gave up 8 bases and J gave up 4 bases, with 14 bases separating them. The CDR3 DNA reads TGTGCCAGCCACGCCCGGGGGAGAGAGACCCAGTACTTC. Translated, it gives CASHARGRETQYF.

V and J are TRBV28 and TRBJ2-7, with TRBD2 matching 8 bases. The CDR3 has 13 amino acids. From germline, CDR1 is MDHEN and CDR2 SYDVKM. After removal of 5 bases from V and 7 bases from J, the junction contained 7 bases not matched to a gene. CDR3 sequence (DNA): TGTGCCAGCAGTCCCTTCGGGAGGGAAGAGCAGTACTTC. Translation gives CASSPFGREEQYF.

The rearrangement links TRBV11-2 to TRBJ2-1; 8 nucleotides agree with TRBD2. V shed 3 bases and J 4 bases; nucleotides not matched to a gene: 5. Germline CDR1 is SGHAT and CDR2 is FQNNGV. The CDR3 has 15 residues. The CDR3 nucleotides are TGTGCCAGCAGCTTGGGACTAGGCCCTTACAATGAGCAGTTCTTC. Its protein is CASSLGLGPYNEQFF.

The chain links TRBV2 to TRBJ2-7, with a tentative D call TRBD2 (6 bases). The length of the CDR3 is 17 residues. Germline CDR1 is SNHLY and CDR2 is FYNNEI. V was trimmed by 3 bases and J by 4 bases, leaving 22 bases between them. CDR3 sequence (DNA): TGTGCCAGCAGTGACCTGGGAGGACGGGACTCAAATTACGAGCAGTACTTC. Protein product: CASSDLGGRDSNYEQYF.

This sequence joins TRBV6-6 and TRBJ2-7, with a tentative D call TRBD2 (5 bases). The CDR3 extends over 14 amino acids. Trimming pared 0 bases from V and 7 bases from J, leaving 13 bases between. CDR1 is MNHNY, CDR2 SVGAGI, per germline (reference sequence). In DNA form, the CDR3 reads TGTGCCAGCAGTTACTCAATCGGGGTAGGGGAGCAGTACTTC. It yields the protein CASSYSIGVGEQYF.

CDR3 residues: CASSPDTDYGYTF. Written as DNA, the CDR3 is TGTGCCAGCTCACCCGACACCGACTATGGCTACACCTTC. The chain is built from TRBV18 and TRBJ1-2; D not resolved. Germline V gene data show CDR1 as KGHSH and CDR2 as LQKENI. This CDR3 spans 13 amino acids. With 3 bases removed from V and 3 bases from J, the gap between germline ends came to 8 bases.

This clone was seen just once. The J gene is TRBJ2-7, the V gene TRBV20-1; D might be TRBD2 (5 bases). Germline V CDR1 and CDR2: DFQATT, SNEGSKA (reference sequence). Trimming shortened V by 0 bases and J by 11 bases, and 11 bases separated the two germline ends. CDR3 length: 11 amino acids. The CDR3 spells CSARDRTSEYF. CDR3 nucleotide sequence: TGCAGTGCTAGAGACAGGACTTCGGAGTACTTC.

This chain connects TRBV25-1 to TRBJ1-2; TRBD1 matches at 7 bases. CDR1 is MGHDK and CDR2 is SYGVNS in the germline V gene. With 8 bases clipped from V and 3 bases from J, the junction kept 6 bases outside the gene matches. This CDR3 comprises 13 residues. The CDR3 nucleotides are TGTGCCAGCGGGGACAGTTTAGACTATGGCTACACCTTC. It encodes CASGDSLDYGYTF.

This chain uses TRBV6-5 with TRBJ1-2; D ambiguous. This CDR3 has 13 amino acids. CDR1 is MNHEY and CDR2 is SVGAGI in the germline V gene. Trimming took off 10 bases at V and 5 bases at J, with 17 bases between the two ends. CDR3 DNA: TGTGCCACGAAGTCTACACGGGTATATGGCTACACCTTC. This translates into CATKSTRVYGYTF.

This chain connects TRBV6-5 to TRBJ2-7, with 8 bases fitting TRBD1. The J segment lost 2 bases and the V segment lost 2 bases, leaving 5 bases of the junction unmatched. This CDR3 spans 15 amino acids. CDR1 is MNHEY, CDR2 SVGAGI, per germline. The DNA for the CDR3 is TGTGCCAGCAGTTACCGTCAGGGGGCGACCTACGAGCAGTACTTC. Translated: CASSYRQGATYEQYF.